This T cell receptor beta chain was sequenced for a study of T cells in Graves' hyperthyroidism and ophthalmopathy. Broader study findings: Among thyroid clonotypes expanded above 0.001, most also appeared in blood. Ophthalmopathy got predicted by the model a median approximately 6.4 months before its onset.

This clonotype was found a few times. Its specificity is unknown. TCR beta CDR3 regions were amplified from RNA. An initial round of RT-PCR targeting the TCR CDR3 relied on the HTBI primer set. TCRdb passed the multiplex PCR reads through MiXCR, listing each CDR3 protein once. Of roughly 380,000 distinct CDR3 sequences detected, roughly 13% appear once; the ten largest clones hold 20%. Trimming at V came to 8 bases and at J to 1 base, leaving 7 bases not matched to a gene. The CDR3 runs 15 residues. Germline loops: CDR1 WSHSY, CDR2 SAAADI. The chain uses TRBV10-2 and TRBJ2-3, with 9 bases fitting TRBD2. This TCR derives from a man between 25 and 39 years old with Graves' hyperthyroidism that later progressed to Graves' ophthalmopathy. Sequencing was performed on blood. Written as DNA, the CDR3 is TGCGCCAGCTCCAGGACTAGCGTAGGCACAGATACGCAGTATTTT. It encodes CASSRTSVGTDTQYF.